Shown below are 29 T cell receptor beta chains from a single sample sequenced in a study of CD8 T cells in ankylosing spondylitis. Study outcomes and limitations: Seemingly distinctive of ankylosing spondylitis blood was a TCR beta motif formed by eight highly homologous variants.

TCRdb itself ran the 5' RACE reads through MiXCR, one entry per CDR3 protein. Of roughly 470,000 distinct CDR3 sequences listed, roughly 26% were seen once; the top ten hold under 0.9%. Antigen specificity for these receptors is unknown. Sequencing input: blood, either unsorted or a sorted T cell fraction (not recorded which). The receptors originated from a male donor with ankylosing spondylitis.

The chain recombines TRBV15 with TRBJ2-5; perhaps TRBD2 as D (5 bases). CDR3 length: 15 amino acids. Trimming left V 0 bases short and J 5 bases short, with 13 bases between. Germline V lookup: CDR1 LNHNV, CDR2 YYDKDF (reference sequence). CDR3 region: CATSRDQASKETQYF. The CDR3 coding sequence is TGTGCCACCAGCAGAGATCAGGCTAGCAAGGAGACCCAGTACTTC.

In this sample, this clonotype turned up many times. The chain carries TRBV20-1 and TRBJ2-2; 8 positions match TRBD1. This CDR3 comprises 14 residues. CDR1 is DFQATT and CDR2 is SNEGSKA in the germline V gene (reference sequence). Trimming cost V 1 base and J 2 bases; bases outside gene matches: 0. CDR3: CSARAGGNTGELFF. The CDR3 bases are TGCAGTGCTAGAGCAGGGGGCAACACCGGGGAGCTGTTTTTT.

The chain uses TRBV5-6 and TRBJ2-3; the match to TRBD2 covers 11 bases. With 6 bases clipped from V and 4 bases from J, the junction kept 7 bases outside the gene matches. The CDR3 consists of 15 residues. CDR1 is SGHDT, CDR2 YYEEEE, per germline. Here the CDR3 reads CASITSGRRPDTQYF. The CDR3 DNA follows: TGTGCCAGCATTACTAGCGGGAGACGCCCAGATACGCAGTATTTT. Full variable domain (missing parts from reference TRBV5-6 and TRBJ2-3): DAGVTQSPTHLIKTRGQQVTLRCSPKSGHDTVSWYQQALGQGPQFIFQYYEEEERQRGNFPDRFSGHQFPNYSSELNVNALLLGDSALYLCASITSGRRPDTQYFGPGTRLTVL.

This clonotype has more than one count but fewer than ten. The gene calls are TRBV6-5 and TRBJ2-1, with 7 positions matching TRBD1. V lost 0 bases and J lost 7; bases outside the gene matches: 9. The CDR3 consists of 16 residues. Germline assignment: CDR1 MNHEY and CDR2 SVGAGI. CDR3 DNA: TGTGCCAGCAGTTACTCGAGGTGGACAGGTATGAATGAGCAGTTCTTC. Translated, it gives CASSYSRWTGMNEQFF.

The rearrangement uses TRBV12-3 or TRBV12-4 and TRBJ2-1; D gene uncertain. CDR3 length: 15 amino acids. The V gene lost 3 bases and the J gene lost 0 bases, with 9 bases spanning the gap. CDR3 loop: CASSFRRSSYNEQFF. The DNA of the CDR3 is TGTGCCAGCAGTTTTAGGAGAAGCTCCTACAATGAGCAGTTCTTC.

This clonotype was seen only a few times. The rearrangement joins TRBV7-6 to TRBJ2-2; 7 positions agree with TRBD1. V trimming: 2 bases; J trimming: 0 bases; junction bases outside the gene matches: 3. This CDR3 has 16 amino acids. CDR1 is SGHVS, CDR2 FNYEAQ, per germline. The CDR3: CASSLQGVANTGELFF. CDR3 in DNA: TGTGCCAGCAGCTTACAGGGGGTCGCGAACACCGGGGAGCTGTTTTTT.

A few counts support this clonotype. The rearrangement uses TRBV6-5 and TRBJ2-5, with D maybe TRBD2 (6 bases). CDR1 and CDR2 from the germline V gene are MNHEY and SVGAGI. V lost 0 bases and J 2 bases, leaving 7 bases between the germline ends. The CDR3 is made up of 14 amino acids. The CDR3 loop is CASSYSAGQETQYF. CDR3 bases: TGTGCCAGCAGTTACTCTGCGGGACAAGAGACCCAGTACTTC.

This clonotype was picked up a small number of times. V gene TRBV24-1 combines with J gene TRBJ2-1, with 7 bases that match TRBD1. The CDR3 length is 15 residues. The V segment lost 3 bases and the J segment 2 bases; nucleotides outside the gene matches: 3. Looked up from germline, CDR1 is KGHDR and CDR2 is SFDVKD. The CDR3 reads CATSDPGQTYNEQFF. As DNA, the CDR3 is TGTGCCACCAGTGATCCGGGACAGACCTACAATGAGCAGTTCTTC.

The chain couples TRBV20-1 to TRBJ2-7; TRBD2 matches 11 bases. The CDR3 has 14 residues. Germline V lookup: CDR1 DFQATT, CDR2 SNEGSKA (reference sequence). J was trimmed by 0 bases and V by 6 bases; bases with no gene match: 4. The DNA for the CDR3 is TGCAGTGCCCTGACTAGCGGGGACTCCTACGAGCAGTACTTC. It translates to CSALTSGDSYEQYF.

This clonotype was detected only a few times. The chain combines TRBV5-1 with TRBJ1-1; 9 nucleotides line up with TRBD1. The V gene end was trimmed by 0 bases and the J gene end by 3 bases; junction bases not matched to a gene: 6. The CDR3 runs to 16 residues. Germline V gene lookup returns CDR1 SGHRS and CDR2 YFSETQ. This CDR3 reads CASSLVPGQGDTEAFF. The CDR3 bases are TGCGCCAGCAGCTTGGTTCCGGGACAGGGTGACACTGAAGCTTTCTTT.

The sample holds a few counts of this clonotype. The chain is built from TRBV5-6 and TRBJ1-2, with D perhaps TRBD1 (5 bases). V was clipped by 6 bases and J by 6 bases, with 15 bases between them. The CDR3 has 13 amino acids. Germline V gives CDR1 SGHDT, CDR2 YYEEEE. CDR3 DNA: TGTGCCAGCAACATTAGGGGCTGGGATGGCTACACCTTC. This gives the protein CASNIRGWDGYTF. Looking up the rest from reference TRBV5-6 and TRBJ1-2 gives the full variable domain: DAGVTQSPTHLIKTRGQQVTLRCSPKSGHDTVSWYQQALGQGPQFIFQYYEEEERQRGNFPDRFSGHQFPNYSSELNVNALLLGDSALYLCASNIRGWDGYTFGSGTRLTVV.

This clonotype has just a few counts. The chain links TRBV12-3 or TRBV12-4 to TRBJ1-5; D is possibly TRBD1 (6 bases). CDR3 length: 14 amino acids. Trimming left V 6 bases short and J 6 bases short, with 15 bases between. CDR3: CASRDTGKGQPQHF. The CDR3 DNA sequence: TGTGCCAGCAGGGACACAGGGAAGGGTCAGCCCCAGCATTTT.

This chain uses TRBV4-2 with TRBJ2-1; 11 bases are a match to TRBD1. The CDR3 is 16 residues long. With V trimmed by 0 bases and J by 6 bases, 4 bases remained unmatched. Germline loops: CDR1 LGHNA, CDR2 YNFKEQ. The CDR3 DNA reads TGTGCCAGCAGCCAAGATTCGGGACAGGGGGTCAATGAGCAGTTCTTC. It encodes CASSQDSGQGVNEQFF.

This clonotype was counted ten times or more. V and J are TRBV20-1 and TRBJ2-1, with 12 bases aligning to TRBD2. Germline V gene data show CDR1 as DFQATT and CDR2 as SNEGSKA (reference sequence). V shed 6 bases, J shed 7 bases, and the junction held 10 bases outside the gene matches. The CDR3 contains 15 residues. CDR3 bases: TGCAGTGCGGACTCCCTAGCGGGAGGGTGGAATGAGCAGTTCTTC. Translation gives CSADSLAGGWNEQFF.

This clonotype was detected a few times. The rearrangement joins TRBV10-2 to TRBJ1-1; D is unclear. Germline V gene sequence: CDR1 WSHSY, CDR2 SAAADI. The CDR3 has 14 amino acids. The V gene lost 2 bases and the J gene lost 1 base, with 8 bases spanning the gap. DNA for the CDR3: TGCGCCAGCAGTGAGAGGATTGGGAACACTGAAGCTTTCTTT. Amino acids: CASSERIGNTEAFF.

This chain uses TRBV6-1 with TRBJ2-7; TRBD2 aligns across 8 bases. There are 16 residues in the CDR3. J gave up 2 bases and V 6 bases, and 12 bases lay outside the gene matches. Germline CDR1 MNHNS, CDR2 SASEGT. For the CDR3, the DNA is TGTGCCAGCAGCCCGGGGAGAGCGGGAGTCACCTACGAGCAGTACTTC. It codes for CASSPGRAGVTYEQYF.

V usage is TRBV2 and J usage is TRBJ2-3; 7 bases align to TRBD1. This CDR3 is built from 14 residues. From germline, CDR1 is SNHLY and CDR2 FYNNEI. With V trimmed by 5 bases and J by 2 bases, 4 bases remained unmatched. CDR3 DNA sequence: TGTGCCAGCAGTTCCGGGACAGACACAGATACGCAGTATTTT. Its translation is CASSSGTDTDTQYF.

This clonotype came up a few times. The chain has TRBV7-9 and TRBJ2-2, with 8 bases matching TRBD2. This CDR3 contains 16 residues. The V gene end was trimmed by 5 bases and the J gene end by 4 bases; junction bases not matched to a gene: 9. From germline, CDR1 is SEHNR and CDR2 FQNEAQ (reference sequence). CDR3 nucleotide sequence: TGTGCCAGCAGCCGAGGTGCGGGAGGAGGCACCGGGGAGCTGTTTTTT. Protein: CASSRGAGGGTGELFF.

The rearrangement uses TRBV7-9 and TRBJ2-3, with TRBD1 matching over 7 bases. Germline V gene data show CDR1 as SEHNR and CDR2 as FQNEAQ (reference sequence). V dropped 7 bases and J dropped 6; count of bases not matched to a gene: 10. This CDR3 comprises 14 residues. CDR3 protein: CASTVTGVADTQYF. The CDR3 coding sequence is TGTGCCAGCACCGTAACAGGGGTAGCGGATACGCAGTATTTT.

The rearrangement links TRBV7-9 to TRBJ2-1; D is possibly TRBD1 (6 bases). This CDR3 is 15 amino acids long. From germline, CDR1 is SEHNR and CDR2 FQNEAQ (reference sequence). V lost 5 bases and J 7 bases, leaving 18 bases between the germline ends. CDR3 coding DNA: TGTGCCAGCAGCGCAACCACAGGGCTTGGTAATGAGCAGTTCTTC. Protein product: CASSATTGLGNEQFF.

This clonotype appeared a few times. V is TRBV20-1 and J is TRBJ2-7; no clear D gene. The V and J ends lost 0 bases and 3 bases respectively, with 6 bases between them. This CDR3 has 12 amino acids. Germline-derived CDR1 and CDR2 are DFQATT and SNEGSKA (reference sequence). CDR3 amino acids: CSAREAFYEQYF. CDR3 bases: TGCAGTGCTAGAGAGGCCTTCTACGAGCAGTACTTC.

The chain links TRBV7-9 to TRBJ2-1; 7 nucleotides line up with TRBD2. The CDR3 consists of 14 residues. In germline, CDR1 is SEHNR, CDR2 FQNEAQ (reference sequence). Trimming removed 1 base from V and 9 bases from J; junction bases left unmatched: 6. CDR3 loop: CASSLGGSGVEQFF. For the CDR3, the DNA is TGTGCCAGCAGCTTAGGCGGGAGTGGGGTTGAGCAGTTCTTC.

The chain has TRBV25-1 and TRBJ2-1; 12 bases map to TRBD1. Germline V CDR1 and CDR2: MGHDK, SYGVNS. This CDR3 has 18 residues. Trimming cost V 0 bases and J 3 bases; bases outside gene matches: 6. The CDR3 here is CASSEYGTGGRVYNEQFF. The CDR3 nucleotides read TGTGCCAGCAGTGAATATGGGACAGGGGGCAGGGTCTACAATGAGCAGTTCTTC.

The sample holds a few counts of this clonotype. CDR3 DNA: TGTGCCAGCAGCTTAGGTCTAGCGAGGGACAATGAGCAGTTCTTC. Translation gives CASSLGLARDNEQFF. V gene TRBV7-7 combines with J gene TRBJ2-1; a possible D gene is TRBD2 (6 bases). Trimming cost V 1 base and J 5 bases, with 12 bases left between them. The germline V gene has CDR1 SSHAT and CDR2 FNYEAQ (reference sequence). The CDR3 has 15 amino acids. The variable domain in full, with the rest retrieved from reference TRBV7-7 and TRBJ2-1, is GAGVSQSPRYKVTKRGQDVTLRCDPISSHATLYWYQQALGQGPEFLTYFNYEAQPDKSGLPSDRFSAERPEGSISTLTIQRTEQRDSAMYRCASSLGLARDNEQFFGPGTRLTVL.

The V and J genes are TRBV15 and TRBJ1-5; no firm D call. Trimming stripped 4 bases from V and 3 bases from J, with 13 bases between. CDR3 length: 15 residues. Germline V gene lookup returns CDR1 LNHNV and CDR2 YYDKDF (reference sequence). In DNA, the CDR3 is TGTGCCACCAGCATCCATTGGGAACACAATCAGCCCCAGCATTTT. Its translation is CATSIHWEHNQPQHF.

The V gene is TRBV12-3 or TRBV12-4, the J gene TRBJ1-6; TRBD1 is a possible D gene (5 bases). This CDR3 region has 13 residues. V lost 5 bases, J lost 8 bases, and 10 bases lay in between. The CDR3 region is CASSRDGDSPLHF. CDR3 nucleotide sequence: TGTGCCAGCAGTAGGGACGGAGATTCACCCCTCCACTTT.

This clonotype appeared a few times. This chain links TRBV12-3 or TRBV12-4 with TRBJ2-2, with 11 bases that match TRBD2. This CDR3 region has 15 residues. The V and J ends lost 4 bases and 6 bases, in that order; junction bases with no gene match: 4. CDR3 sequence: CASSSSGRNSGELFF. The CDR3 coding sequence is TGTGCCAGCAGTTCTAGCGGGAGGAATTCCGGGGAGCTGTTTTTT.

The chain combines TRBV24-1 with TRBJ2-1; D not certain. Trimming stripped 3 bases from V and 8 bases from J, with 22 bases between. This CDR3 has 17 residues. Looked up from germline, CDR1 is KGHDR and CDR2 is SFDVKD. For the CDR3, the DNA is TGTGCCACCAGTGATCCCGCGCGGAGTTCCCGGTCCTATGAGCAGTTCTTC. Amino acids: CATSDPARSSRSYEQFF.

The chain uses TRBV12-3 or TRBV12-4 and TRBJ1-1; possibly TRBD1 for D (5 bases). CDR3 size: 11 residues. Trimming shortened V by 5 bases and J by 10 bases, and 11 bases separated the two germline ends. The CDR3 sequence: CASSTGTRAFF. The DNA for the CDR3 is TGTGCCAGCAGTACCGGGACGAGAGCTTTCTTT.